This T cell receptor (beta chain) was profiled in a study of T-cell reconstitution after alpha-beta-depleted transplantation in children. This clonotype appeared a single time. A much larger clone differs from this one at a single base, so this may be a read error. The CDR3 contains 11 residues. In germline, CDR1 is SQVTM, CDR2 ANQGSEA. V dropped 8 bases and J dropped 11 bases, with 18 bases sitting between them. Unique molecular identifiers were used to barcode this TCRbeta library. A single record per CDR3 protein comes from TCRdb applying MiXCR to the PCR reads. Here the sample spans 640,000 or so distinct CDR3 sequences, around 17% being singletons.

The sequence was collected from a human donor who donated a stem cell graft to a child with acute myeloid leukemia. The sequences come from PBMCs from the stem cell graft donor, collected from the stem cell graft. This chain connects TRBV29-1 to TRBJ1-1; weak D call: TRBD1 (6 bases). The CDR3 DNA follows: TGCAGCACTCAACGGGGGCTTCAGGCTTTCTTT. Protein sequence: CSTQRGLQAFF.